This T cell receptor beta chain was captured in a study of blood T cell repertoires in COVID-19. Turning to the study itself: COVID-19 samples collected from the United States, Italy and Spain covered acute and convalescent phases. T cells, B-cell-depleted T cells, or PBMCs supplied cDNA or gDNA.

V was clipped by 0 bases and J by 3 bases; unmatched bases: 6. The CDR3 is 15 amino acids. Per germline, CDR1 SGHNT and CDR2 YYREEE (reference sequence). This clone has only one observation. Measured with immunoSEQ multiplex PCR; TCRdb has only the in-frame clones, and not every one. The sample records about 100,000 clones, roughly 88% being singletons. The clonotype was recovered from a human donor with active COVID-19. The donor label of this sample is uncertain. This rearrangement joins TRBV5-4 to TRBJ2-7; 7 bases agree with TRBD1. Sequencing used peripheral blood. CDR3 region: CASSLGQGDVYEQYF. The CDR3, as DNA: TGTGCCAGCAGCTTGGGGCAGGGGGACGTCTACGAGCAGTACTTC. The full variable domain, in which reference TRBV5-4 and TRBJ2-7 provide the parts outside the CDR3, is ETGVTQSPTHLIKTRGQQVTLRCSSQSGHNTVSWYQQALGQGPQFIFQYYREEENGRGNFPPRFSGLQFPNYSSELNVNALELDDSALYLCASSLGQGDVYEQYFGPGTRLTVT.